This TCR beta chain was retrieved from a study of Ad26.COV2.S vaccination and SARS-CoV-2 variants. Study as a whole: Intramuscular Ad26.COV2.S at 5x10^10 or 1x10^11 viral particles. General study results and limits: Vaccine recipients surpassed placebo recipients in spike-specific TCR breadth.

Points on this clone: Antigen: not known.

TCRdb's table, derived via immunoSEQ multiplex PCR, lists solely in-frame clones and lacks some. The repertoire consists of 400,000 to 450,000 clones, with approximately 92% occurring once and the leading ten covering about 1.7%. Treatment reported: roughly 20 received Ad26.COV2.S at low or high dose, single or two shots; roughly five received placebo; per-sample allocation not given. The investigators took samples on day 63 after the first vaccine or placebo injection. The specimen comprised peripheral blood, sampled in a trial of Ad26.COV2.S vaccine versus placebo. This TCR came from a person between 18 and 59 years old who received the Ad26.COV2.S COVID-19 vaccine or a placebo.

This CDR3 reads CASSEWDRVDTEAFF. DNA for the CDR3: TGTGCCAGCAGTGAATGGGACAGGGTGGACACTGAAGCTTTCTTT. V and J are TRBV25-1 and TRBJ1-1; 9 bases are a match to TRBD1. Germline V gene lookup returns CDR1 MGHDK and CDR2 SYGVNS. V was clipped by 1 base and J by 3 bases; unmatched bases: 3. This CDR3 is 15 amino acids long.